A selection of T cell receptor beta chains follows, all from one sample in a study of blood T cell repertoires in COVID-19. Repertoires were generated with immunoSEQ multiplex PCR, while TCRdb's copy carries only in-frame clones and drops some. The repertoire consists of about 140,000 clones, with 75% to 80% occurring once and the leading ten covering roughly 2.9%. Sample: PBMCs or T cells enriched from blood (not recorded which). These receptors all stem from a woman aged 45-65 years who had recovered from COVID-19. CDR3s include the opening cysteine and the closing phenylalanine or tryptophan. D genes are given only for firm matches. Size is stated for part of the rows, as once, few or many counts, or as a class when the clone is expanded.

J gene: TRBJ1-1; clone size: few; V gene: TRBV14; D gene: NA; CDR3 DNA: TGTGCCAGCAGCCAAGGAGCCAGGTCGTTACGAGCTTTCTTT; CDR3 protein: CASSQGARSLRAFF
J gene: TRBJ2-1; clone size: few; V gene: TRBV6-4; D gene: TRBD2; CDR3 DNA: TGTGCCAGCAGCCCAGGGCTAGCGGGGACCCTCGGCAATGAGCAGTTCTTC; CDR3 protein: CASSPGLAGTLGNEQFF
J gene: TRBJ1-1; clone size: NA; V gene: TRBV5-1; D gene: TRBD1; CDR3 DNA: TGCGCCAGCAGCATAGGACAGGGTCGGGGAATGAACACTGAAGCTTTCTTT; CDR3 protein: CASSIGQGRGMNTEAFF
J gene: TRBJ2-1; clone size: NA; V gene: TRBV9; D gene: NA; CDR3 DNA: TGTGCCAGCAGTGTAGGGCTTAACAATGAGCAGTTCTTC; CDR3 protein: CASSVGLNNEQFF
J gene: TRBJ2-2; clone size: NA; V gene: TRBV12-3/TRBV12-4; D gene: NA; CDR3 DNA: TGTGCCGGAAGGACGAGGGACACCGGGGAGCTGTTTTTT; CDR3 protein: CAGRTRDTGELFF
J gene: TRBJ1-5; clone size: NA; V gene: TRBV6-5; D gene: NA; CDR3 DNA: TGTGCCAGCAGTTCAAGGGGCCGCAGTCAGCCCCAGCATTTT; CDR3 protein: CASSSRGRSQPQHF
J gene: TRBJ2-6; clone size: NA; V gene: TRBV19; D gene: NA; CDR3 DNA: TGTGCCAGTAGTATAATCTCAGGGGTGGGATCTGGGGCCAACGTCCTGACTTTC; CDR3 protein: CASSIISGVGSGANVLTF
J gene: TRBJ2-7; clone size: NA; V gene: TRBV21-1; D gene: NA; CDR3 DNA: TGTGCCAGCAGCATGAGCCGGGACAGGGACGAGCAGTACTTC; CDR3 protein: CASSMSRDRDEQYF
J gene: TRBJ1-2; clone size: few; V gene: TRBV6-5; D gene: TRBD1; CDR3 DNA: TGTGCCAGCAGTTCATGGACAGGGTTGCCCCTCTATGGCTACACCTTC; CDR3 protein: CASSSWTGLPLYGYTF
J gene: TRBJ2-1; clone size: NA; V gene: TRBV5-1; D gene: TRBD2; CDR3 DNA: TGCGCCAGCAGCTTGGCCTGGGCTAGCGGGAGAACTGAGCAGTTCTTC; CDR3 protein: CASSLAWASGRTEQFF
J gene: TRBJ1-5; clone size: NA; V gene: TRBV7-9; D gene: TRBD1; CDR3 DNA: TGTGCCAGCAGCTTAGGAACAGGGGGCGGTCAGCCCCAGCATTTT; CDR3 protein: CASSLGTGGGQPQHF
J gene: TRBJ2-7; clone size: NA; V gene: TRBV6-5; D gene: TRBD2; CDR3 DNA: TGTGCCAGCAGGTCTAGCGGGAGCTCGAGGGAGCAGTACTTC; CDR3 protein: CASRSSGSSREQYF
J gene: TRBJ1-1; clone size: NA; V gene: TRBV15; D gene: NA; CDR3 DNA: TGTGCCACCAGCAGAGATTATGGAGGTCGCGCTGAAGCTTTCTTT; CDR3 protein: CATSRDYGGRAEAFF
J gene: TRBJ1-5; clone size: NA; V gene: TRBV2; D gene: NA; CDR3 DNA: TGTGCCAGCAGTGCAGGGGTAAATCAGCCCCAGCATTTT; CDR3 protein: CASSAGVNQPQHF
J gene: TRBJ1-2; clone size: NA; V gene: TRBV20-1; D gene: TRBD1; CDR3 DNA: TGCAGTGCTAGTAGACAGGGCGGTTATGGCTACACCTTC; CDR3 protein: CSASRQGGYGYTF
J gene: TRBJ1-2; clone size: NA; V gene: TRBV3-1/TRBV3-2; D gene: NA; CDR3 DNA: TGTGCCAGCAGCCAAGATCATATGGGGCGCGGCTACACCTTC; CDR3 protein: CASSQDHMGRGYTF
J gene: TRBJ2-5; clone size: NA; V gene: TRBV27; D gene: TRBD1; CDR3 DNA: TGTGCCAGCAGTCCAGGACAGGGGTGGGAGACCCAGTACTTC; CDR3 protein: CASSPGQGWETQYF
J gene: TRBJ1-6; clone size: NA; V gene: TRBV10-3; D gene: NA; CDR3 DNA: TGTGCCATCAGGGACACCCCAGGGCATTCACCCCTCCACTTT; CDR3 protein: CAIRDTPGHSPLHF
J gene: TRBJ1-1; clone size: NA; V gene: TRBV30; D gene: TRBD1; CDR3 DNA: TGTGCCTGGAGATTCAGTGCAGGGGGCACTGAAGCTTTCTTT; CDR3 protein: CAWRFSAGGTEAFF
J gene: TRBJ2-7; clone size: NA; V gene: TRBV5-1; D gene: NA; CDR3 DNA: TGCGCCAGCAGCTTGCCCGGGAGCTCCTACGAGCAGTACTTC; CDR3 protein: CASSLPGSSYEQYF
J gene: TRBJ2-2; clone size: NA; V gene: TRBV27; D gene: TRBD2; CDR3 DNA: TGTGCCAGCAGTTTGTCTGGACTAGCGGGCAACACCGGGGAGCTGTTTTTT; CDR3 protein: CASSLSGLAGNTGELFF
J gene: TRBJ2-7; clone size: many; V gene: TRBV23-1; D gene: NA; CDR3 DNA: TGCGCCAGCAGTTCGAACAAATCCTACGAGCAGTACTTC; CDR3 protein: CASSSNKSYEQYF
J gene: TRBJ1-6; clone size: few; V gene: TRBV28; D gene: NA; CDR3 DNA: TGTGCCAGTGGTACCGGGACATTAGGGTTAGGATCACCCCTCCACTTT; CDR3 protein: CASGTGTLGLGSPLHF
J gene: TRBJ2-5; clone size: NA; V gene: TRBV5-5; D gene: TRBD1; CDR3 DNA: TGTGCCAGCAGCTTGGGGGACAGTGGGGAGACCCAGTACTTC; CDR3 protein: CASSLGDSGETQYF
J gene: TRBJ1-2; clone size: NA; V gene: TRBV7-9; D gene: NA; CDR3 DNA: TGTGCCAGCAGCCCTTCCACGACGGGTGGCGGCTACACCTTC; CDR3 protein: CASSPSTTGGGYTF
J gene: TRBJ2-3; clone size: NA; V gene: TRBV30; D gene: TRBD1; CDR3 DNA: TGTGCCTGGACAGGAGGGGACAGGGAGGCAGATACGCAGTATTTT; CDR3 protein: CAWTGGDREADTQYF
J gene: TRBJ2-1; clone size: NA; V gene: TRBV19; D gene: TRBD2; CDR3 DNA: TGTGCCAGTAGTACCCTGTCTAGCGGGAGGTGGAATGAGCAGTTCTTC; CDR3 protein: CASSTLSSGRWNEQFF
J gene: TRBJ2-5; clone size: NA; V gene: TRBV3-1/TRBV3-2; D gene: TRBD2; CDR3 DNA: TGTGCCAGCAGCCAAGATTGGCCTAGCGGGCGGCAAGAGACCCAGTACTTC; CDR3 protein: CASSQDWPSGRQETQYF
J gene: TRBJ1-2; clone size: NA; V gene: TRBV3-1/TRBV3-2; D gene: NA; CDR3 DNA: TGTGCCAGCAGCCAAGAAAATAGTGGGTCAGGGAACTATGGCTACACCTTC; CDR3 protein: CASSQENSGSGNYGYTF
J gene: TRBJ2-2; clone size: NA; V gene: TRBV18; D gene: NA; CDR3 DNA: TGTGCCAGCTCGTGGCTAGAGGACACCGGGGAGCTGTTTTTT; CDR3 protein: CASSWLEDTGELFF
J gene: TRBJ2-7; clone size: many; V gene: TRBV27; D gene: TRBD1; CDR3 DNA: TGTGCCAGCAGTTTGGACAGGCGCTCCTACGAGCAGTACTTC; CDR3 protein: CASSLDRRSYEQYF
J gene: TRBJ2-1; clone size: NA; V gene: TRBV19; D gene: TRBD1; CDR3 DNA: TGTGCCAGTAGGTTGGGACAGAGCTACAATGAGCAGTTCTTC; CDR3 protein: CASRLGQSYNEQFF
J gene: TRBJ2-5; clone size: NA; V gene: TRBV5-8; D gene: TRBD1; CDR3 DNA: TGTGCCAGCAGCCCCGGGCAGGGGGACCAAGAGACCCAGTACTTC; CDR3 protein: CASSPGQGDQETQYF
J gene: TRBJ2-2; clone size: NA; V gene: TRBV2; D gene: NA; CDR3 DNA: TGTGCCAGCAGTGTTTCGGGAGACGGCGTCGGGGAGCTGTTTTTT; CDR3 protein: CASSVSGDGVGELFF
J gene: TRBJ1-1; clone size: NA; V gene: TRBV4-1; D gene: TRBD1; CDR3 DNA: TGCGCCAGCAGCCAAATCTCGACAGGGCGGCTTAGAGGTACTGAAGCTTTCTTT; CDR3 protein: CASSQISTGRLRGTEAFF
J gene: TRBJ2-7; clone size: NA; V gene: TRBV2; D gene: NA; CDR3 DNA: TGTGCCAGCAGTGACTGGGGAGTTGCCTACGAGCAGTACTTC; CDR3 protein: CASSDWGVAYEQYF
J gene: TRBJ2-4; clone size: NA; V gene: TRBV7-9; D gene: NA; CDR3 DNA: TGTGCCAGCAGCAAGTTATACAGTGACGACATTCAGTACTTC; CDR3 protein: CASSKLYSDDIQYF
J gene: TRBJ1-5; clone size: NA; V gene: TRBV6-6; D gene: NA; CDR3 DNA: TGTGCCAGCAGTGACGGGGTAACGCGGCAGCCCCAGCATTTT; CDR3 protein: CASSDGVTRQPQHF
J gene: TRBJ1-3; clone size: NA; V gene: TRBV6-5; D gene: TRBD1; CDR3 DNA: TGTGCCAGCAAGGCAGGGGGGATCTCTGGAAACACCATATATTTT; CDR3 protein: CASKAGGISGNTIYF
J gene: TRBJ2-2; clone size: NA; V gene: TRBV28; D gene: TRBD2; CDR3 DNA: TGTGCCAGCAGTTTATTCCTCCCCGGACTAGCGGAGCCCACCGGGGAGCTGTTTTTT; CDR3 protein: CASSLFLPGLAEPTGELFF
J gene: TRBJ2-1; clone size: NA; V gene: TRBV5-6; D gene: TRBD2; CDR3 DNA: TGTGCCAGTCCGGTATCTAGCGGAAATGAGCAGTTCTTC; CDR3 protein: CASPVSSGNEQFF
J gene: TRBJ2-1; clone size: NA; V gene: TRBV9; D gene: NA; CDR3 DNA: TGTGCCAGCAGCGTTCTTGGACAGAGCAATGAGCAGTTCTTC; CDR3 protein: CASSVLGQSNEQFF
J gene: TRBJ2-7; clone size: NA; V gene: TRBV2; D gene: NA; CDR3 DNA: TGTGCCAGCAGTGAACCAGGGACCTACGAGCAGTACTTC; CDR3 protein: CASSEPGTYEQYF
J gene: TRBJ1-4; clone size: NA; V gene: TRBV4-1; D gene: TRBD1; CDR3 DNA: TGCGCCAGCAGCCAAGAACAGGGGGCGGGTAATGAAAAACTGTTTTTT; CDR3 protein: CASSQEQGAGNEKLFF
J gene: TRBJ1-1; clone size: NA; V gene: TRBV15; D gene: NA; CDR3 DNA: TGTGCCACCAGCACGACACCTAGCCGGAACACTGAAGCTTTCTTT; CDR3 protein: CATSTTPSRNTEAFF
J gene: TRBJ2-1; clone size: once; V gene: TRBV11-2; D gene: NA; CDR3 DNA: TGTGCCAGCAGCTTAGTAGCTGGTCTAGCGATGAATGAGCAGTTCTTC; CDR3 protein: CASSLVAGLAMNEQFF
J gene: TRBJ1-4; clone size: NA; V gene: TRBV28; D gene: TRBD1; CDR3 DNA: TGTGCCAGCAGTGCTCCGGGACAGATTAATGAAAAACTGTTTTTT; CDR3 protein: CASSAPGQINEKLFF
J gene: TRBJ2-1; clone size: NA; V gene: TRBV19; D gene: TRBD2; CDR3 DNA: TGTGCCAGTAGTCCTAGACTAGCGGGAGACCATGAGCAGTTCTTC; CDR3 protein: CASSPRLAGDHEQFF
J gene: TRBJ2-1; clone size: NA; V gene: TRBV5-1; D gene: TRBD2; CDR3 DNA: TGCGCCAGCAGCCCGCTGGGAAGCGGGGGGGCCAACAGTTACAATGAGCAGTTCTTC; CDR3 protein: CASSPLGSGGANSYNEQFF
J gene: TRBJ2-1; clone size: NA; V gene: TRBV28; D gene: NA; CDR3 DNA: TGTGCCAGCACCAGGGGAGACAATGAGCAGTTCTTC; CDR3 protein: CASTRGDNEQFF
J gene: TRBJ2-7; clone size: NA; V gene: TRBV2; D gene: TRBD2; CDR3 DNA: TGTGCCAGCAGTGTCCCAGGGTTACTAGCGGGAGGGTCTTACGAGCAGTACTTC; CDR3 protein: CASSVPGLLAGGSYEQYF
J gene: TRBJ1-1; clone size: many; V gene: TRBV7-8; D gene: NA; CDR3 DNA: TGTGCCAGCAGCTCGACAACAAACACTGAAGCTTTCTTT; CDR3 protein: CASSSTTNTEAFF
J gene: TRBJ2-4; clone size: NA; V gene: TRBV5-1; D gene: TRBD1; CDR3 DNA: TGCGCCAGCAGGACAGGGCTGCTAGCCAAAAACATTCAGTACTTC; CDR3 protein: CASRTGLLAKNIQYF
J gene: TRBJ2-3; clone size: NA; V gene: TRBV5-4; D gene: NA; CDR3 DNA: TGTGCCAGCAGCCCACCTTCCTACACAGATACGCAGTATTTT; CDR3 protein: CASSPPSYTDTQYF
J gene: TRBJ1-5; clone size: NA; V gene: TRBV20-1; D gene: TRBD1; CDR3 DNA: TGCAGTGCTAGTTACGGGACAGCTGACAATCAGCCCCAGCATTTT; CDR3 protein: CSASYGTADNQPQHF
J gene: TRBJ1-2; clone size: NA; V gene: TRBV7-9; D gene: TRBD1; CDR3 DNA: TGTGCCAGCAGCTTAGAGGGACAGACCCTGAACTATGGCTACACCTTC; CDR3 protein: CASSLEGQTLNYGYTF